This T cell receptor (beta chain) stems from a study of pediatric ulcerative colitis. General study findings and limits: Compared with controls, ulcerative colitis showed greater blood-rectum clone sharing. A couple of rectal clonotypes were found only in ulcerative colitis patients, all of them.

The rectum was sampled with one to two pinch biopsies at colonoscopy. As to this clone: The antigen is unknown.

The germline V and J ends were trimmed by 4 bases and 4 bases, with 19 bases remaining between them. Germline lookup yields CDR1 SEHNR and CDR2 FQNEAQ (reference sequence). This CDR3 has 16 amino acids. Sequencing depth was up to 500,000 reads per sample. The table came from immunoSEQ multiplex PCR; TCRdb's copy has only in-frame clones and leaves some out. Among about 35,000 clones listed, approximately 78% were seen once. The origin of this receptor is a boy under 18 with mild ulcerative colitis. The chain recombines TRBV7-9 with TRBJ1-2, with D possibly being TRBD1 (5 bases). Material for sequencing was gut tissue. DNA for the CDR3: TGTGCCAGCAGCTCATGGGACCGACTAACTCTCTATGGCTACACCTTC. Translated, it gives CASSSWDRLTLYGYTF.